A single sample is the source of the 3 T cell receptor beta chains below, sequenced in a study of cytomegalovirus exposure and HLA in healthy donors. In the PCR, 60 Vbeta and 13 Jbeta primers were used. Clones were sequenced by immunoSEQ multiplex PCR, and TCRdb holds only the in-frame ones, with some missing. The table has roughly 200,000 clones, 78% seen once. The sample comprised PBMCs. The receptor source for this set is a female donor in good health and CMV-seronegative.

Turning to this clone: The junction shows a germline mismatch at one end, possibly a read error. The chain is built from TRBV7-9 and TRBJ2-7; D remains ambiguous. This CDR3 region has 11 residues. Per the germline V gene, CDR1 is SEHNR and CDR2 is FQNEAQ (reference sequence). This CDR3 is CSSSLEHEQYF. The CDR3 DNA follows: TGTTCCAGCAGCTTAGAGCACGAGCAGTACTTC. The whole variable domain, filled in from reference TRBV7-9 and TRBJ2-7, reads DTGVSQNPRHKITKRGQNVTFRCDPISEHNRLYWYRQTLGQGPEFLTYFQNEAQLEKSRLLSDRFSAERPKGSFSTLEIQRTEQGDSAMYLCSSSLEHEQYFGPGTRLTVT.

The chain recombines TRBV9 with TRBJ2-5, with D perhaps TRBD2 (5 bases). The germline V gene encodes CDR1 SGDLS and CDR2 YYNGEE. The CDR3 runs to 14 residues. With 4 bases removed from V and 3 bases from J, the gap between germline ends came to 13 bases. In DNA, the CDR3 is TGTGCCAGCAGCCCAACTAGTGGGGAAGAGACCCAGTACTTC. As protein: CASSPTSGEETQYF.

The chain couples TRBV29-1 to TRBJ2-7; TRBD1 matches 10 bases. Per the germline V gene, CDR1 is SQVTM and CDR2 is ANQGSEA. V lost 6 bases and J lost 2; bases outside the gene matches: 4. This CDR3 has 13 amino acids. CDR3 loop: CSVRDRGTYEQYF. The CDR3 DNA follows: TGCAGCGTCCGGGACAGGGGAACCTACGAGCAGTACTTC.